These T cell receptor beta chains were read from a single sample in a study of blood T cell repertoires in COVID-19. TCRdb's table, derived via immunoSEQ multiplex PCR, lists solely in-frame clones and lacks some. This sample has about 250,000 clones, with around 89% found just once. The sample was PBMCs or T cells enriched from blood (not recorded which). These receptors were taken from a woman aged 18 to 35 who had recovered from COVID-19. The CDR3 runs from the conserved cysteine through the conserved F or W. The D gene is left open where the match is weak. Clone size is shown for a subset of rows, as once, few, many or a class of expanded clone.

CDR3 | DNA | D | J | size | V
CASRAGGANTGELFF | TGTGCCAGTAGAGCGGGGGGCGCGAACACCGGGGAGCTGTTTTTT | TRBD2 | TRBJ2-2 | NA | TRBV19
CASTRGDSRQYF | TGTGCCAGCACCCGCGGGGACAGTCGGCAGTATTTT | NA | TRBJ2-3 | NA | TRBV3-1/TRBV3-2
CASSLPTSAGGTETQYF | TGTGCCAGCAGCCTCCCCACCTCAGCGGGGGGGACAGAGACCCAGTACTTC | TRBD2 | TRBJ2-5 | NA | TRBV3-1/TRBV3-2
CASSQLRDTQETQYF | TGTGCCAGCAGCCAGCTCCGGGACACCCAAGAGACCCAGTACTTC | NA | TRBJ2-5 | NA | TRBV3-1/TRBV3-2
CASKTPGTYEQYF | TGTGCCAGCAAGACCCCCGGGACCTACGAGCAGTACTTC | NA | TRBJ2-7 | NA | TRBV27
CASSRGLAGSYEQYF | TGTGCCAGCAGTCGAGGACTAGCGGGGTCCTACGAGCAGTACTTC | TRBD2 | TRBJ2-7 | NA | TRBV6-2/TRBV6-3
CAIRQWDTEAFF | TGTGCCATCAGACAGTGGGACACTGAAGCTTTCTTT | NA | TRBJ1-1 | NA | TRBV10-3
CASSGEWYTYEQYF | TGTGCCAGCAGTGGGGAGTGGTATACCTACGAGCAGTACTTC | NA | TRBJ2-7 | NA | TRBV2
CASSLERQVYRFF | TGCGCCAGCAGCTTGGAAAGACAGGTTTATCGGTTCTTC | NA | TRBJ2-1 | once | TRBV5-1
CATSDGRYGYTF | TGTGCCACCAGTGACGGGAGGTATGGCTACACCTTC | NA | TRBJ1-2 | NA | TRBV24-1
CASSDIDTQYF | TGTGCCAGCAGTGATATAGATACGCAGTATTTT | NA | TRBJ2-3 | NA | TRBV6-1
CASSYLPGGGNIQYF | TGTGCCAGCAGTTACCTCCCTGGGGGCGGGAACATTCAGTACTTC | NA | TRBJ2-4 | NA | TRBV6-5
CASSPMTGVTGELFF | TGTGCCAGCAGTCCAATGACAGGGGTGACCGGGGAGCTGTTTTTT | TRBD1 | TRBJ2-2 | many | TRBV27
CASSLQGNYGYTF | TGTGCCAGCAGTCTCCAGGGTAACTATGGCTACACCTTC | NA | TRBJ1-2 | NA | TRBV27
CASSARRGGVPNSPLHF | TGTGCCAGCAGCGCCCGCCGGGGGGGCGTCCCCAATTCACCCCTCCACTTT | NA | TRBJ1-6 | NA | TRBV7-8
CASSPYGLAGTANTGELFF | TGTGCCAGCAGCCCCTATGGGCTAGCGGGGACCGCGAACACCGGGGAGCTGTTTTTT | TRBD2 | TRBJ2-2 | NA | TRBV3-1/TRBV3-2
CASRGTYSGEAFF | TGTGCCAGCAGAGGAACCTACTCGGGGGAAGCTTTCTTT | NA | TRBJ1-1 | NA | TRBV27
CASSDGDSSLNTEAFF | TGCGCCAGCAGCGACGGGGACAGTTCATTGAACACTGAAGCTTTCTTT | TRBD1 | TRBJ1-1 | NA | TRBV5-1
CASSYSSGGELYNEQFF | TGTGCCAGCAGCTACTCTAGCGGGGGAGAGCTCTACAATGAGCAGTTCTTC | TRBD2 | TRBJ2-1 | NA | TRBV7-9
CASSYRTSGPTYEQYF | TGTGCCAGCAGTTACAGGACTAGCGGCCCAACCTACGAGCAGTACTTC | TRBD2 | TRBJ2-7 | once | TRBV6-5
CASSLGHLYEQYF | TGTGCCAGCAGTCTGGGACACCTCTACGAGCAGTACTTC | NA | TRBJ2-7 | few | TRBV14
CASSWDTTNEKLFF | TGTGCCAGCAGCTGGGACACAACTAATGAAAAACTGTTTTTT | NA | TRBJ1-4 | few | TRBV7-9
CASSYEAGGFGPQHF | TGTGCCAGCAGCTACGAGGCAGGGGGCTTCGGGCCCCAGCATTTT | TRBD1 | TRBJ1-5 | once | TRBV7-9
CASSGYPNRTSSYNSPLHF | TGTGCCAGTAGCGGCTACCCCAACAGAACTAGCTCCTATAATTCACCCCTCCACTTT | NA | TRBJ1-6 | NA | TRBV19
CASSYSGTGGFYEQYF | TGTGCCAGCAGTTACTCGGGGACAGGGGGATTCTACGAGCAGTACTTC | TRBD1 | TRBJ2-7 | NA | TRBV6-5
CASSQKQGYEQYF | TGCGCCAGCAGCCAGAAACAGGGATACGAGCAGTACTTC | NA | TRBJ2-7 | NA | TRBV5-1
CASSYLGGDEQYF | TGCGCCAGCAGCTATCTCGGGGGTGACGAGCAGTACTTC | NA | TRBJ2-7 | NA | TRBV5-1
CASSPNAGGQETQYF | TGTGCCAGCTCACCAAACGCCGGGGGGCAAGAGACCCAGTACTTC | TRBD2 | TRBJ2-5 | NA | TRBV18
CASSSGLAESETQYF | TGTGCCAGCAGCTCGGGACTAGCCGAGTCCGAGACCCAGTACTTC | TRBD2 | TRBJ2-5 | NA | TRBV9
CSASHRGGLRETQYF | TGCAGTGCTAGTCACCGGGGGGGGCTAAGAGAGACCCAGTACTTC | TRBD2 | TRBJ2-5 | NA | TRBV20-1
CASSQVQRGDTDTQYF | TGCGCCAGCAGCCAAGTCCAGCGGGGAGACACAGATACGCAGTATTTT | TRBD2 | TRBJ2-3 | NA | TRBV4-1
CASGTGVNTEAFF | TGTGCCAGCGGCACCGGAGTGAACACTGAAGCTTTCTTT | NA | TRBJ1-1 | NA | TRBV25-1
CASSQVQRGGQVAKNIQYF | TGCGCCAGCAGCCAAGTCCAGCGGGGGGGCCAAGTAGCCAAAAACATTCAGTACTTC | TRBD2 | TRBJ2-4 | NA | TRBV4-1
CASSRLPSNQPQHF | TGTGCCAGCAGTCGACTTCCGAGCAATCAGCCCCAGCATTTT | NA | TRBJ1-5 | NA | TRBV6-5
CASSLGPRGSTEAFF | TGTGCCAGCAGCTTAGGCCCTAGGGGGTCCACTGAAGCTTTCTTT | NA | TRBJ1-1 | NA | TRBV7-8
CASSFRLGEPLTKNIQYF | TGTGCCAGCAGTTTTCGTCTAGGGGAACCCCTAACCAAAAACATTCAGTACTTC | NA | TRBJ2-4 | NA | TRBV28
CASFGMRGNQPQHF | TGTGCCAGCTTCGGGATGAGAGGCAATCAGCCCCAGCATTTT | NA | TRBJ1-5 | NA | TRBV28
CATSSGVTEAFF | TGTGCCACCTCGTCGGGGGTGACTGAAGCTTTCTTT | NA | TRBJ1-1 | NA | TRBV28
CASRIGRHSLVGGYTF | TGTGCCAGCAGGATTGGCCGACATTCCCTGGTCGGTGGCTACACCTTC | NA | TRBJ1-2 | NA | TRBV28
CASSSRGQPQHF | TGTGCCAGCAGTTCCCGGGGTCAGCCCCAGCATTTT | NA | TRBJ1-5 | NA | TRBV28
CASSLGVTGESTDTQYF | TGTGCCAGCAGCTTAGGAGTCACAGGGGAGAGCACAGATACGCAGTATTTT | TRBD1 | TRBJ2-3 | NA | TRBV7-9
CASSFLSRSGNTIYF | TGTGCCAGCAGCTTTTTGTCGCGCTCTGGAAACACCATATATTTT | NA | TRBJ1-3 | NA | TRBV7-9
CASSFWDRGLEFF | TGTGCCAGCAGCTTCTGGGACAGGGGGTTGGAGTTCTTC | TRBD1 | TRBJ2-1 | NA | TRBV27
CASSPGQGLYNEKLFF | TGTGCCAGCTCACCGGGACAGGGGCTTTATAATGAAAAACTGTTTTTT | TRBD1 | TRBJ1-4 | NA | TRBV18
CASRDDDRGLDTQYF | TGCGCCAGCAGGGACGACGACAGGGGTTTAGATACGCAGTATTTT | TRBD1 | TRBJ2-3 | NA | TRBV5-1
CASSLGATGTGVETQYF | TGCGCCAGCAGCTTGGGAGCAACGGGGACAGGGGTGGAGACCCAGTACTTC | TRBD1 | TRBJ2-5 | once | TRBV5-1
CASSSPGQGGDEQYF | TGTGCCAGCAGCAGTCCGGGACAGGGAGGCGACGAGCAGTACTTC | TRBD1 | TRBJ2-7 | many | TRBV7-9
CASSPDVSSYEQYF | TGTGCCAGCAGCCCCGATGTGAGCTCCTACGAGCAGTACTTC | NA | TRBJ2-7 | NA | TRBV7-3
CASNSRNQPQHF | TGTGCCAGCAATTCGAGGAATCAGCCCCAGCATTTT | NA | TRBJ1-5 | once | TRBV28
CASSLGTGLGGYTF | TGCGCCAGCAGCTTGGGAACAGGGTTAGGTGGCTACACCTTC | NA | TRBJ1-2 | NA | TRBV5-1
CASSQVRDSTYEQYF | TGCGCCAGCAGCCAAGTCAGGGACAGCACCTACGAGCAGTACTTC | TRBD1 | TRBJ2-7 | NA | TRBV4-1
CASSRTSGVSSSKETQYF | TGTGCCAGCAGCCGGACTAGCGGGGTATCAAGCTCTAAAGAGACCCAGTACTTC | TRBD2 | TRBJ2-5 | NA | TRBV3-1/TRBV3-2
CASSQGRGAYYEQYF | TGTGCCAGCAGCCAAGGCCGGGGAGCCTACTACGAGCAGTACTTC | NA | TRBJ2-7 | once | TRBV3-1/TRBV3-2
CASSPGTSYTQYF | TGTGCCAGCAGCCCCGGGACTAGCTATACGCAGTATTTT | TRBD2 | TRBJ2-3 | NA | TRBV7-9
CASSQQGTGQETQYF | TGTGCCAGCAGCCAGCAAGGGACAGGTCAAGAGACCCAGTACTTC | TRBD1 | TRBJ2-5 | NA | TRBV14
CASSLENYGYTF | TGTGCCAGTAGCCTTGAGAACTATGGCTACACCTTC | NA | TRBJ1-2 | NA | TRBV19
CAWSVLSDNEKLFF | TGTGCCTGGAGTGTACTCAGCGATAATGAAAAACTGTTTTTT | NA | TRBJ1-4 | NA | TRBV30
CASSPLGHANTEAFF | TGTGCCAGCAGCCCCCTGGGGCATGCGAACACTGAAGCTTTCTTT | NA | TRBJ1-1 | NA | TRBV7-2
CASSLDRAYSNQPQHF | TGTGCCAGCAGTTTGGACAGGGCCTATAGCAATCAGCCCCAGCATTTT | TRBD1 | TRBJ1-5 | NA | TRBV28
CASGLDGYEQYF | TGTGCTAGTGGTTTGGACGGCTACGAGCAGTACTTC | NA | TRBJ2-7 | NA | TRBV12-5